The TCR beta chain under discussion was sequenced for a study of response to subunit inactivated influenza vaccine. General study points: The authors offered the suggestion that each seasonal influenza vaccination recruits few new T cells.

This clonotype was seen many times. The antigen remains unidentified. MiXCR, applied by TCRdb to the RT-PCR reads, yields one record per CDR3 protein. The repertoire includes about 190,000 distinct CDR3 sequences, 13% to 15% of them detected once, and about a quarter sits in the top ten. Trimming cost V 0 bases and J 2 bases, with 14 bases left between them. The CDR3 contains 15 residues. CDR1 and CDR2 (germline): DFQATT, SNEGSKA (reference sequence). The TCR sequence derives from a middle-aged man who received an inactivated influenza vaccine. Sequenced material: CD8+ T cells sorted from PBMCs, taken around 5 days after vaccination. J is TRBJ2-7 and V is TRBV20-1; D is unclear. Here the CDR3 reads CSARDLRKTTYEQYF. Written as DNA, the CDR3 is TGCAGTGCTAGAGATTTAAGGAAGACCACCTACGAGCAGTACTTC.